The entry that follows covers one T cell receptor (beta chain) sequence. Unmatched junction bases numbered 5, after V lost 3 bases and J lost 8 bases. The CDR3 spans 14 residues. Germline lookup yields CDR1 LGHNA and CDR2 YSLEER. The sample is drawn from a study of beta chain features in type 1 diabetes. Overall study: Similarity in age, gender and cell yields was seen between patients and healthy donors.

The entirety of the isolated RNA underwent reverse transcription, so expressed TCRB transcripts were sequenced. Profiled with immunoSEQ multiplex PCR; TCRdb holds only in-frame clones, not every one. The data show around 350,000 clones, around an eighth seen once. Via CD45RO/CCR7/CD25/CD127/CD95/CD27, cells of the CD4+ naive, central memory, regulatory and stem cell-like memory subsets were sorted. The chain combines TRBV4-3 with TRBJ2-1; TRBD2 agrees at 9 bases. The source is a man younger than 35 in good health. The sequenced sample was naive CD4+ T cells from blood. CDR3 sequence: CASSHHSGSDEQFF. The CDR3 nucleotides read TGCGCCAGCAGCCATCATAGCGGGAGCGATGAGCAGTTCTTC.